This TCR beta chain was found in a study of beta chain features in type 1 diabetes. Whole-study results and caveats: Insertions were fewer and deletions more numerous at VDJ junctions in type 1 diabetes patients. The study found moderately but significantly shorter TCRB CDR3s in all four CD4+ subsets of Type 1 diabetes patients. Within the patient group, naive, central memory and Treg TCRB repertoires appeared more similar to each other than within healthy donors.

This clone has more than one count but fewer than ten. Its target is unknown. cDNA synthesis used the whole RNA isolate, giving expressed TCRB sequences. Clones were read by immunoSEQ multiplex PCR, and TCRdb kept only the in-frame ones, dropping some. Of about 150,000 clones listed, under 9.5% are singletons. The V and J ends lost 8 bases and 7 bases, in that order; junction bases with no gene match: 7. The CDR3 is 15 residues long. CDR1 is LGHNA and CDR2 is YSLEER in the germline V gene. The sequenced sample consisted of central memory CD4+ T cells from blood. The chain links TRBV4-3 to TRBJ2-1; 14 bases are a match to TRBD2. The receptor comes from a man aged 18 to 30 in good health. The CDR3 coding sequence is TGCGCCAGCTCCTGGGGACTAGCGGGGGAGAATGAGCAGTTCTTC. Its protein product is CASSWGLAGENEQFF.